This T cell receptor (beta chain) was sequenced during a study of T cells in tumors after PD-1 blockade. Study at large: Excluded were patients with checkpoint blockade, immunosuppressants, or radiotherapy or other anti-cancer therapy within 4 weeks. Patients received pembrolizumab 200 mg every 3 weeks or cemiplimab 350 mg every 2 weeks. During anti-PD-1 treatment, some patients continued daily vismodegib 150 mg.

Clones were sequenced by immunoSEQ multiplex PCR, and TCRdb holds only the in-frame ones, with some missing. Counted here are approximately 60,000 clones, around 72% occurring once; the ten biggest clones make up 4.7%. The table lists this clone with a few counts. Genomic DNA template from tumor biopsies or peripheral blood, about 600 ng to 6,004 ng input. Per germline, CDR1 SNHLY and CDR2 FYNNEI. The germline V and J ends were trimmed by 3 bases and 2 bases, with 10 bases remaining between them. The CDR3 length is 14 residues. The chain couples TRBV2 to TRBJ1-1; D call uncertain. This TCR was recovered from a human donor with basal cell carcinoma. Sequencing was performed on PBMCs, taken after anti-PD-1 treatment. This chain's CDR3 is CASSEQVFNTEAFF. The DNA for the CDR3 is TGTGCCAGCAGTGAGCAGGTTTTTAACACTGAAGCTTTCTTT.